These 25 T cell receptor beta chains were all obtained from the same sample, sequenced in a study of blood T cell repertoires in COVID-19. Sequencing used immunoSEQ multiplex PCR; TCRdb keeps in-frame clones, though not all of them. The sample yields 540,000 or so clones, around 90% seen once. Sequencing was carried out using peripheral blood. These receptors were obtained from a woman aged 50 to 65 with COVID-19, enrolled during active disease.

The chain carries TRBV29-1 and TRBJ2-1, with 15 bases that match TRBD2. The CDR3 is 16 amino acids. V lost 7 bases and J lost 1; bases outside the gene matches: 5. The germline CDR1 and CDR2 sequences are SQVTM and ANQGSEA. DNA of the CDR3: TGCAGCGGGACTAGCGGGGGGGCTGGGTCCTACAATGAGCAGTTCTTC. The encoded protein is CSGTSGGAGSYNEQFF.

The genes are TRBV5-4 and TRBJ2-3; D uncertain. This CDR3 has 15 residues. CDR1 is SGHNT and CDR2 is YYREEE in the germline V gene (reference sequence). Trimming removed 4 bases at V and 2 bases at J, with 14 bases between. CDR3 region: CASSDKLTFTDTQYF. CDR3 sequence (DNA): TGTGCCAGCAGCGACAAGCTAACTTTCACAGATACGCAGTATTTT.

The rearrangement joins TRBV5-6 to TRBJ2-1; 10 bases match TRBD2. Losses at the gene ends were 7 bases for V and 2 bases for J; bases not matched to a gene: 6. This CDR3 is built from 15 residues. Germline V gives CDR1 SGHDT, CDR2 YYEEEE. The CDR3 nucleotides read TGTGCCAGCGGCCGTAGCGGGGGGCCCTACAATGAGCAGTTCTTC. Its protein product is CASGRSGGPYNEQFF.

This clone came up once. The V gene is TRBV18, the J gene TRBJ1-5, with D perhaps TRBD1 (5 bases). Between the trimmed V and J ends, which lost 2 bases and 5 bases, there was a span of 10 bases. The germline gives CDR1 KGHSH, CDR2 LQKENI. The length of the CDR3 is 14 residues. CDR3: CASSPSGGDQPQHF. CDR3 coding DNA: TGTGCCAGCTCACCATCGGGGGGGGATCAGCCCCAGCATTTT.

The chain links TRBV5-1 to TRBJ1-4; TRBD1 matches 8 bases. Germline values: CDR1 SGHRS, CDR2 YFSETQ. The CDR3 is made up of 15 amino acids. Trimming took 3 bases from V and 0 from J; bases not matched to a gene: 1. CDR3 in DNA: TGCGCCAGCAGCTCGACAGGGGCAACTAATGAAAAACTGTTTTTT. Its translation: CASSSTGATNEKLFF.

The chain has TRBV30 and TRBJ1-1; D perhaps matches TRBD1 (5 bases). CDR1 is GTSNPN and CDR2 is SVGIG in the germline V gene (reference sequence). Trimming pared 3 bases from V and 6 bases from J, leaving 14 bases between. This CDR3 is 13 amino acids long. In DNA, the CDR3 is TGTGCCTGGAGCCTCCTTCGGGGGTCTGAAGCTTTCTTT. Translation: CAWSLLRGSEAFF.

V usage is TRBV11-2 and J usage is TRBJ2-1; 12 nucleotides match TRBD1. CDR1 is SGHAT, CDR2 FQNNGV, per germline. The CDR3 spans 15 residues. Germline trimming cut 5 bases from V and 8 bases from J; bases unmatched to any gene: 7. This chain's CDR3 is CASSPWDRGRDEQFF. The DNA for the CDR3 is TGTGCCAGCAGCCCCTGGGACAGGGGGCGGGATGAGCAGTTCTTC. Drawing the rest from reference TRBV11-2 and TRBJ2-1, the complete variable domain is EAGVAQSPRYKIIEKRQSVAFWCNPISGHATLYWYQQILGQGPKLLIQFQNNGVVDDSQLPKDRFSAERLKGVDSTLKIQPAKLEDSAVYLCASSPWDRGRDEQFFGPGTRLTVL.

The V and J genes are TRBV5-1 and TRBJ2-6, with D perhaps TRBD1 (7 bases). V lost 4 bases and J lost 1, with 15 bases in between. Looked up from germline, CDR1 is SGHRS and CDR2 is YFSETQ. The CDR3 is made up of 17 amino acids. This CDR3 is CASSRRDSLSGANVLTF. The CDR3 DNA sequence: TGCGCCAGCAGCCGGCGGGACAGTTTATCTGGGGCCAACGTCCTGACTTTC.

The CDR3 region is CTSSQDFSYNSPLHF. The CDR3 nucleotides read TGCACCAGCAGCCAAGACTTCAGTTATAATTCACCCCTCCACTTT. The chain uses TRBV1 and TRBJ1-6; the table's D gene call, TRBD1, was not cross checked with the DNA. TRBV1 is annotated as a pseudogene. The CDR3 runs 15 residues.

This clone was detected only once. The gene calls are TRBV3-1 (or the pseudogene TRBV3-2) and TRBJ1-5; D is undetermined. Germline assignment: CDR1 LGHDT and CDR2 YNNKEL (reference sequence). The CDR3 is 15 residues long. The germline V and J ends were trimmed by 2 bases and 2 bases, with 10 bases remaining between them. The CDR3 sequence: CASSQSLYGNQPQHF. The CDR3 DNA sequence: TGTGCCAGCAGCCAAAGCCTCTACGGCAATCAGCCCCAGCATTTT.

The chain employs TRBV27 and TRBJ1-1; a possible D gene is TRBD1 (5 bases). The germline gives CDR1 MNHEY, CDR2 SMNVEV (reference sequence). The CDR3 covers 14 residues. V shed 2 bases and J shed 4 bases, with 11 bases lying between them. DNA for the CDR3: TGTGCCAGCAGTTTACGGGGGATGGGCACTGAAGCTTTCTTT. Translated, it gives CASSLRGMGTEAFF.

The V call is TRBV18, the J call TRBJ2-2; a weak D match, TRBD1 (6 bases). Trimming removed 0 bases from V and 5 bases from J, with 16 bases in between. The CDR3 runs to 17 residues. CDR1 KGHSH and CDR2 LQKENI come from the germline V gene. CDR3 loop: CASSPPTGGLGTGELFF. In DNA, the CDR3 is TGTGCCAGCTCACCACCGACAGGCGGCCTGGGGACCGGGGAGCTGTTTTTT.

The rearrangement uses TRBV7-9 and TRBJ1-1; TRBD1 might be the D (5 bases). The length of the CDR3 is 15 residues. Between the trimmed V and J ends, which lost 1 base and 1 base, there was a span of 10 bases. Per the germline V gene, CDR1 is SEHNR and CDR2 is FQNEAQ (reference sequence). The CDR3 region has the DNA TGTGCCAGCAGCTTAGGGAGGGGCTCGAACACTGAAGCTTTCTTT. Protein product: CASSLGRGSNTEAFF.

The gene calls are TRBV6-2 or TRBV6-3 and TRBJ1-5; D not resolved. This CDR3 is built from 15 residues. The V gene's germline CDR1 is MNHEY and CDR2 SVGEGT. Trimming took 1 base from V and 4 from J, leaving 11 bases between them. CDR3 bases: TGTGCCAGCAGTTACTTGGGCAGTTCTAATCAGCCCCAGCATTTT. As protein: CASSYLGSSNQPQHF.

J is TRBJ2-1 and V is TRBV27, with D possibly matching TRBD1 (6 bases). V lost 6 bases, J lost 4 bases, and 10 bases lay in between. Germline lookup yields CDR1 MNHEY and CDR2 SMNVEV (reference sequence). This CDR3 contains 13 residues. The CDR3 protein is CASSPQGYNEQFF. CDR3 sequence (DNA): TGTGCCAGCAGCCCCCAGGGGTACAATGAGCAGTTCTTC.

This rearrangement joins TRBV7-9 to TRBJ1-1; perhaps TRBD1 as D (6 bases). Germline V gene sequence: CDR1 SEHNR, CDR2 FQNEAQ (reference sequence). V lost 2 bases and J 2 bases, leaving 9 bases between the germline ends. The CDR3 is 14 residues long. CDR3 nucleotides: TGTGCCAGCAGCTTAACAGGGATCAACACTGAAGCTTTCTTT. Protein: CASSLTGINTEAFF.

This chain uses TRBV11-2 with TRBJ2-2; D uncertain. This CDR3 is built from 11 residues. Per the germline V gene, CDR1 is SGHAT and CDR2 is FQNNGV. V was cut by 1 base and J by 8 bases, with 2 bases left in between. In DNA form, the CDR3 reads TGTGCCAGCAGCTTAGCTGGGGAGCTGTTTTTT. Amino acids: CASSLAGELFF.

V is TRBV7-5 and J is TRBJ2-4; the table assigns TRBD2, which was not confirmed against the DNA. TRBV7-5 is a pseudogene. CDR3 length: 15 residues. The DNA for the CDR3 is TGTGCCAGAAGCCGGCGGGCGAGAGCCAAAAACATTCAGTACTTC. Its protein is CARSRRARAKNIQYF.

The CDR3 reads CASTLSRDAGYTF. CDR3 coding DNA: TGTGCCAGCACCCTCTCCAGGGATGCGGGCTACACCTTC. The chain recombines TRBV7-9 with TRBJ1-2, with D tentatively TRBD1 (5 bases). CDR1 and CDR2 (germline): SEHNR, FQNEAQ (reference sequence). The CDR3 extends over 13 amino acids. Trimming took 7 bases from V and 8 from J, leaving 17 bases between them.

J is TRBJ2-4 and V is TRBV19, with a possible D match to TRBD1 (6 bases). Germline CDR1 LNHDA, CDR2 SQIVND (reference sequence). The V and J ends lost 2 bases and 7 bases respectively, with 9 bases between them. This CDR3 contains 13 residues. CDR3 nucleotide sequence: TGTGCCAGTAGTATAACAGGGTCGAACATTCAGTACTTC. Its translation: CASSITGSNIQYF.

The chain links TRBV7-2 to TRBJ2-7, with 10 bases fitting TRBD1. Germline trimming cut 5 bases from V and 6 bases from J; bases unmatched to any gene: 7. CDR3 length: 14 amino acids. The V gene's germline CDR1 is SGHTA and CDR2 FQGNSA. The CDR3: CASSLRQGAGEQYF. Written as DNA, the CDR3 is TGTGCCAGCAGCCTTCGACAGGGGGCAGGCGAGCAGTACTTC.

The CDR3 DNA sequence: TGTGCCAGCAGCTCTCAGGGTATCCCTCAAGAGACCCAGTACTTC. Amino acid sequence: CASSSQGIPQETQYF. The chain joins TRBV7-9 to TRBJ2-5, with D possibly matching TRBD1 (5 bases). CDR1 and CDR2 from the germline V gene are SEHNR and FQNEAQ (reference sequence). The length of the CDR3 is 15 residues. Trimming pared 4 bases from V and 2 bases from J, leaving 14 bases between.

This chain links TRBV5-1 with TRBJ1-2; 7 positions match TRBD1. CDR1 and CDR2 from the germline V gene are SGHRS and YFSETQ. The CDR3 is 13 residues long. Germline trimming cut 4 bases from V and 3 bases from J; bases unmatched to any gene: 3. CDR3 nucleotides: TGCGCCAGCAGCCCGGACAGGCACTATGGCTACACCTTC. It specifies CASSPDRHYGYTF.

This clone was observed once. The chain couples TRBV11-2 to TRBJ1-1; possibly TRBD1 for D (5 bases). Germline V gene sequence: CDR1 SGHAT, CDR2 FQNNGV. This CDR3 spans 14 amino acids. V was shortened by 1 base and J by 2 bases, with 8 bases between the two germline ends. The CDR3 sequence: CASSLGGVNTEAFF. CDR3 in DNA: TGTGCCAGCAGCTTAGGGGGGGTTAACACTGAAGCTTTCTTT.

J is TRBJ2-1 and V is TRBV19, with D tentatively TRBD1 (6 bases). Trimming removed 5 bases at V and 3 bases at J, with 11 bases between. Germline V gene data show CDR1 as LNHDA and CDR2 as SQIVND (reference sequence). CDR3 length: 14 residues. CDR3 in amino acids: CASSEGQYYNEQFF. For the CDR3, the DNA is TGTGCCAGTAGTGAAGGACAGTACTACAATGAGCAGTTCTTC.